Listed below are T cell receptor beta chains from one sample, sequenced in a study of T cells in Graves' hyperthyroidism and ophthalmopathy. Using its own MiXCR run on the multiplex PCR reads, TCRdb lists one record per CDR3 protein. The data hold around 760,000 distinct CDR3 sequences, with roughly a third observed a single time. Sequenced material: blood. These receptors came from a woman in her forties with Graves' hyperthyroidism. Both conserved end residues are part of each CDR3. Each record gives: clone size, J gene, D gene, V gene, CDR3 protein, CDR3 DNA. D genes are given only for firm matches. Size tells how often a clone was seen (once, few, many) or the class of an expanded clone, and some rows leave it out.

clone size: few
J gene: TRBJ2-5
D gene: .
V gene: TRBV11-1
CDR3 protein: CASSPPELARETQYF
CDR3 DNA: TGTGCCAGCAGCCCCCCCGAGCTAGCAAGGGAGACCCAGTACTTC

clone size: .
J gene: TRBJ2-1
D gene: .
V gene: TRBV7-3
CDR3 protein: CASSPMGMGAGSYNEQFF
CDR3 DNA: TGTGCCAGCAGCCCGATGGGTATGGGGGCTGGCTCCTACAATGAGCAGTTCTTC

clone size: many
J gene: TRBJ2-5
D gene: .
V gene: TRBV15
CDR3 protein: CATTGGTENQETQYF
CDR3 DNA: TGTGCCACTACTGGAGGGACAGAGAACCAAGAGACCCAGTACTTC

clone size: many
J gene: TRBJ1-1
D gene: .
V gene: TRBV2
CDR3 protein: CASSVNTEAFF
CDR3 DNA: TGTGCCAGCAGTGTGAACACTGAAGCTTTCTTT

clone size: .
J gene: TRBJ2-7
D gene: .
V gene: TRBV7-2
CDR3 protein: CASSHHGERYEQYF
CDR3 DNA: TGTGCCAGCAGCCACCACGGGGAGAGGTACGAGCAGTACTTC

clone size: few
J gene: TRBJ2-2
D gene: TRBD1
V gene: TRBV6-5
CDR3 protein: CASRNRDRDSRELFF
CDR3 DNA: TGTGCCAGCAGGAACCGGGACAGGGACTCCCGGGAGCTGTTTTTT

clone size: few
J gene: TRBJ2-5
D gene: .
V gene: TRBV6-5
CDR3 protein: CASSRPGAGETQYF
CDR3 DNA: TGTGCCAGCAGCCGCCCGGGGGCAGGAGAGACCCAGTACTTC

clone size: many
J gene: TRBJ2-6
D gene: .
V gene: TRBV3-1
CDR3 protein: CASSQDSSGANVLTF
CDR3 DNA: TGTGCCAGCAGCCAAGACAGCTCTGGGGCCAACGTCCTGACTTTC

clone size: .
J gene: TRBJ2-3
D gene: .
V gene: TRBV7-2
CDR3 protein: CASSLGWRPSSTDTQYF
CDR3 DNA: TGTGCCAGCAGCTTGGGCTGGCGGCCGAGCTCCACAGATACGCAGTATTTT

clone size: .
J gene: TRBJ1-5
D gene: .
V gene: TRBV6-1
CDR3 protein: CAIREDSIGARESQPQHF
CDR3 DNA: TGTGCCATCAGGGAGGACTCAATCGGGGCTCGGGAGAGCCAGCCCCAGCATTTT

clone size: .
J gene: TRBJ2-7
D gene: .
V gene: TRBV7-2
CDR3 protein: CASSPGHLQYF
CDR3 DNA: TGTGCCAGCAGCCCGGGACACCTTCAGTACTTC

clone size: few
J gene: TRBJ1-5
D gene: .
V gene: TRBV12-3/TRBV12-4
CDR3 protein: CASARQSSNQPQHF
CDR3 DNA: TGTGCCAGCGCCCGACAGTCTAGCAATCAGCCCCAGCATTTT

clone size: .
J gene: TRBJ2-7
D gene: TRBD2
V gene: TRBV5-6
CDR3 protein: CASSPQGAGGGEQYF
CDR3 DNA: TGTGCCAGCAGCCCCCAAGGGGCGGGGGGTGGCGAGCAGTACTTC

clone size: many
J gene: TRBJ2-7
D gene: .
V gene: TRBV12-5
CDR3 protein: CASSLAESSYEQYF
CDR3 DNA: TGTGCCAGCAGTTTAGCGGAAAGCTCCTACGAGCAGTACTTC

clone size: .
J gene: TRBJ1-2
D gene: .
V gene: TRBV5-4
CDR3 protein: CASSLGLSGDGYTF
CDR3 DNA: TGTGCCAGCAGCTTGGGGCTCTCAGGGGATGGCTACACCTTC

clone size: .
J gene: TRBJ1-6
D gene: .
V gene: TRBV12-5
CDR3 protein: CASGLVPQVGSGWGSPLHF
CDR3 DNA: TGTGCTAGTGGTTTGGTACCCCAAGTGGGTAGTGGGTGGGGTTCACCCCTCCACTTT

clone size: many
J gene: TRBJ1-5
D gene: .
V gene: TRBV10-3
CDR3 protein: CAISEGTGVNQPQHF
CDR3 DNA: TGTGCCATCAGTGAGGGTACAGGAGTAAATCAGCCCCAGCATTTT

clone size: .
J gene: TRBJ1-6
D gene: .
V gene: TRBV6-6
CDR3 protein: CASSEVGYNSPLHF
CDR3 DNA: TGTGCCAGCAGCGAGGTGGGCTATAATTCACCCCTCCACTTT

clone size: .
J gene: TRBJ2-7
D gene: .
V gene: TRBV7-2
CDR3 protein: CASSLAEADEQYF
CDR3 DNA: TGTGCCAGCAGCTTAGCGGAGGCCGACGAGCAGTACTTC

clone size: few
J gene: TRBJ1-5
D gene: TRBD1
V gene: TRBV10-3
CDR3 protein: CATTGGGQPQHF
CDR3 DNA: TGTGCCACAACAGGGGGAGGTCAGCCCCAGCATTTT

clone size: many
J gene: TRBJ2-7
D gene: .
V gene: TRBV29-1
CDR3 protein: CSVRQSYEQYF
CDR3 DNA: TGCAGCGTTAGGCAGTCCTACGAGCAGTACTTC

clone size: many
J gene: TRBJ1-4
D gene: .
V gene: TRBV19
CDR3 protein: CASSLAEINEKLFF
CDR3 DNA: TGTGCCAGTAGTCTGGCAGAGATTAATGAAAAACTGTTTTTT

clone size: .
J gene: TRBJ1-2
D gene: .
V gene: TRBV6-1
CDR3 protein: CASSPPGGRYGYTF
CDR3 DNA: TGTGCCAGCAGTCCCCCAGGAGGGCGATATGGCTACACCTTC

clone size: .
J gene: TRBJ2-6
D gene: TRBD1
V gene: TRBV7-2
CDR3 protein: CASSQRLQGASGANVLTF
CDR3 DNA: TGTGCCAGCAGCCAAAGGCTACAGGGGGCGTCTGGGGCCAACGTCCTGACTTTC

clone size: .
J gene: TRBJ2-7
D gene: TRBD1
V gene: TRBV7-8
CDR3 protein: CASRTGTGYEQYF
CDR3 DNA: TGTGCCAGCAGGACCGGGACAGGGTATGAGCAGTACTTC